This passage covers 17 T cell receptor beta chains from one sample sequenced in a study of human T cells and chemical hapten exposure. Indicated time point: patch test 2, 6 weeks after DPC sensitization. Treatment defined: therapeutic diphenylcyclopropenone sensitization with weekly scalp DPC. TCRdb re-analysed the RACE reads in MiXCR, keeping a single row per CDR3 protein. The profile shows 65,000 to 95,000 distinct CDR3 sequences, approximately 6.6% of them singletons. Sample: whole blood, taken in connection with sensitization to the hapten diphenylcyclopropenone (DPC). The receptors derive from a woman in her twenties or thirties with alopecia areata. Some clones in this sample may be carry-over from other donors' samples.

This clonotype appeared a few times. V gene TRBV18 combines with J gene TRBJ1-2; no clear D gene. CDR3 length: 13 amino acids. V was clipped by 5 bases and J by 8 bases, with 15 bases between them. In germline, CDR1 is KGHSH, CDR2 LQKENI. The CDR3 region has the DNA TGTGCCAGCTCAAGCAAACTGCTCGGCGGCTACACCTTC. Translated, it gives CASSSKLLGGYTF.

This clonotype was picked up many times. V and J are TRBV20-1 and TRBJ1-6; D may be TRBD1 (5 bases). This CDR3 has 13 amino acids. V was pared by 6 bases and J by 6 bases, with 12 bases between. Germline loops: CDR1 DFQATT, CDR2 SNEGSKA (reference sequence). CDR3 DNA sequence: TGCAGTGCGCAGGGACCCATTAATTCACCCCTCCACTTT. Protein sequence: CSAQGPINSPLHF.

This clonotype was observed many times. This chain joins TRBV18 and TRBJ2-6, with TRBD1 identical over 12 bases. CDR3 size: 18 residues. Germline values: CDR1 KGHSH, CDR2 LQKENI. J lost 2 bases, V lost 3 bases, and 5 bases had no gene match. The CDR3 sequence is CASSPRDRGLAGANVLTF. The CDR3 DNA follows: TGTGCCAGCTCACCTAGGGACAGGGGGCTCGCTGGGGCCAACGTCCTGACTTTC.

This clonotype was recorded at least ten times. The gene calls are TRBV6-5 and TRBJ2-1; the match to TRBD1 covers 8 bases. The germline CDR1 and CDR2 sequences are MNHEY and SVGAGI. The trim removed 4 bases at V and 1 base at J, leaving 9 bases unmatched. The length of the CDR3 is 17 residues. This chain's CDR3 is CASSWSLDRVSYNEQFF. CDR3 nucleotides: TGTGCCAGCAGTTGGTCCCTGGACAGGGTGTCCTACAATGAGCAGTTCTTC.

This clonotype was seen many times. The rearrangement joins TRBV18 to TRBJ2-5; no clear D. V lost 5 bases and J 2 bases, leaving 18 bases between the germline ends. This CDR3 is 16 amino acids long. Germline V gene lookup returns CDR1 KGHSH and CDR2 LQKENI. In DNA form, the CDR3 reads TGTGCCAGCTCAAAGGGTCGGATTCACGTTCAAGAGACCCAGTACTTC. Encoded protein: CASSKGRIHVQETQYF.

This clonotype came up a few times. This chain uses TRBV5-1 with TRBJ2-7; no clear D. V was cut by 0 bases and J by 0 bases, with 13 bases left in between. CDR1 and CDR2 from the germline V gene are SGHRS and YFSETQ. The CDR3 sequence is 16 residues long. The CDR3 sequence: CASSLAPHGSSYEQYF. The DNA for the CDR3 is TGCGCCAGCAGCTTGGCCCCCCACGGAAGCTCCTACGAGCAGTACTTC.

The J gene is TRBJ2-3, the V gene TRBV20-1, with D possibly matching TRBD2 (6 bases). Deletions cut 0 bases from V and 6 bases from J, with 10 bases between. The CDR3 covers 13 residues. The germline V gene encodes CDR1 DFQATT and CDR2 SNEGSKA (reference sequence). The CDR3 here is CSARDGGGDTQYF. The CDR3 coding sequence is TGCAGTGCTAGAGATGGGGGAGGCGATACGCAGTATTTT.

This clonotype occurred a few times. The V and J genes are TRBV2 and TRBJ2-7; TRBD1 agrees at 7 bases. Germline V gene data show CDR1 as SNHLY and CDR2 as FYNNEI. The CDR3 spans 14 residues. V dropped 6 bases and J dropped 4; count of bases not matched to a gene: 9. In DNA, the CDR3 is TGTGCCAGCAGCGCCGGGACAGTGGATTACGAGCAGTACTTC. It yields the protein CASSAGTVDYEQYF.

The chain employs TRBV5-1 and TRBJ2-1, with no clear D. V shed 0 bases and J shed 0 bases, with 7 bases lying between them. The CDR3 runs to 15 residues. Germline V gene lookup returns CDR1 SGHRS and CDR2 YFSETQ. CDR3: CASSLVFSSYNEQFF. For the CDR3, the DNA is TGCGCCAGCAGCTTGGTTTTCAGCTCCTACAATGAGCAGTTCTTC.

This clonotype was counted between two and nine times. The CDR3 DNA follows: TGTGCCAGCAGCTTAGGTCCAGGGTACGAGCAGTACTTC. This sequence encodes CASSLGPGYEQYF. This chain connects TRBV7-6 to TRBJ2-7; possible D gene TRBD1, 5 bases. Trimming stripped 1 base from V and 4 bases from J, with 8 bases between. This CDR3 contains 13 residues. Germline values: CDR1 SGHVS, CDR2 FNYEAQ. Variable domain in full (rest from reference TRBV7-6 and TRBJ2-7): GAGVSQSPRYKVTKRGQDVALRCDPISGHVSLYWYRQALGQGPEFLTYFNYEAQQDKSGLPNDRFSAERPEGSISTLTIQRTEQRDSAMYRCASSLGPGYEQYFGPGTRLTVT.

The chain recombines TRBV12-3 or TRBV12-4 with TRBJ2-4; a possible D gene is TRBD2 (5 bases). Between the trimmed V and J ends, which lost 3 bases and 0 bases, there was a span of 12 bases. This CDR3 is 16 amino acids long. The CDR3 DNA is TGTGCCAGCAGTTTTGGGGTCGGACTAGCCAAAAACATTCAGTACTTC. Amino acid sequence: CASSFGVGLAKNIQYF.

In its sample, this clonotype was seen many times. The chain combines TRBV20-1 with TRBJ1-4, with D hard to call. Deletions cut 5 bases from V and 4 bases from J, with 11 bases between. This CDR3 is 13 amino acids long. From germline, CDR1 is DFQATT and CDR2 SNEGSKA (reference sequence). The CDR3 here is CSASSDLNEKLFF. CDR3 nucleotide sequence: TGCAGTGCTTCCTCGGATCTTAATGAAAAACTGTTTTTT.

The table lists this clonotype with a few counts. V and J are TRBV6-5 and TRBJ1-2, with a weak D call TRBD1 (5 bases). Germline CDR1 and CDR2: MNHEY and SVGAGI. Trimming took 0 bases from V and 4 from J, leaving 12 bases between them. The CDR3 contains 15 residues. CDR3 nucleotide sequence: TGTGCCAGCAGTTACTCAGCAGGGACCTTCTATGGCTACACCTTC. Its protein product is CASSYSAGTFYGYTF.

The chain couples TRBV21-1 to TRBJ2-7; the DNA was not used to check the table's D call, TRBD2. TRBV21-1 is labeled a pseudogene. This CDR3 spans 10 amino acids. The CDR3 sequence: CASRDCEQYF. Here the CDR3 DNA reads TGTGCCAGCAGGGACTGCGAGCAGTACTTC.

The CDR3 DNA follows: TGTGCCAGCCGCGGGGGCACTCAGCCCCAGCATTTT. As protein: CASRGGTQPQHF. The chain carries TRBV12-3 or TRBV12-4 and TRBJ1-5; tentatively, D is TRBD1 (6 bases). The ends were cut back, 8 bases at V and 6 bases at J, with 11 bases in the middle. There are 12 residues in the CDR3.

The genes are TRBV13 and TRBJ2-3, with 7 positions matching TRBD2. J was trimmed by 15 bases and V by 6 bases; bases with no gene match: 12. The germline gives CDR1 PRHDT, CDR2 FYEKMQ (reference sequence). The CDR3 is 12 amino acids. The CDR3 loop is CASSRTGGPPYF. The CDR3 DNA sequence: TGTGCCAGCAGTCGAACGGGGGGACCCCCTTATTTT. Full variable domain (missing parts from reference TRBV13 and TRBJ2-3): AAGVIQSPRHLIKEKRETATLKCYPIPRHDTVYWYQQGPGQDPQFLISFYEKMQSDKGSIPDRFSAQQFSDYHSELNMSSLELGDSALYFCASSRTGGPPYFGPGTRLTVL.

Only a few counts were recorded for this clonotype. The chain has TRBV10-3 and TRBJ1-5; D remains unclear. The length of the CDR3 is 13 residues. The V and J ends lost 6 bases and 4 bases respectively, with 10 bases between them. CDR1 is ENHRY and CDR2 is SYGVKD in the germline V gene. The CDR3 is CAISIDGNQPQHF. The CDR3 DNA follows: TGTGCCATCAGCATCGACGGTAATCAGCCCCAGCATTTT.